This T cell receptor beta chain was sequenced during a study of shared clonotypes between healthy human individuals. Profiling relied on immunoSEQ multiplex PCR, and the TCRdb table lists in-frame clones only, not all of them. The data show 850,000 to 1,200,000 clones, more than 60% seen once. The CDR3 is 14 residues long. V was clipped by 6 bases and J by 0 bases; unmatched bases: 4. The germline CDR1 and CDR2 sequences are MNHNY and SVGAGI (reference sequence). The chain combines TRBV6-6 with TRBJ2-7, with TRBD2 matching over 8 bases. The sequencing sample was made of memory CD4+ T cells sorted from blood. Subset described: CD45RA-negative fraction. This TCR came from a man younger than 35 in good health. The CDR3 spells CASSKRERSYEQYF. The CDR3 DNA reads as TGTGCCAGCAGCAAGCGGGAGCGCTCCTACGAGCAGTACTTC.